This T cell receptor (beta chain) was recorded in a study of T cell responses to AZD1222 COVID-19 vaccine. This CDR3 is 10 amino acids long. Germline V lookup: CDR1 SQVTM, CDR2 ANQGSEA. Sequencing was performed with immunoSEQ multiplex PCR; in TCRdb, only in-frame clones are kept and a portion is missing. The data contain more than 85,000 clones, roughly 90% of them singletons. The sequences come from peripheral blood, collected on day 0 of AZD1222 vaccination. This TCR was recovered from an adult in good health. The chain links TRBV29-1 to TRBJ2-3, with a tentative D call TRBD1 (6 bases). CDR3 DNA: TGCAGTGGGGGCGCAGATACGCAGTATTTT. This encodes CSGGADTQYF.